Shown below are 9 T cell receptor beta chains from a single sample sequenced in a study of STAT5B mutations in CD4+ large granular lymphocyte leukemia. Assay used: immunoSEQ multiplex PCR; TCRdb lists only in-frame clones, some missing. The table lists approximately 27,000 clones, 81% of them singletons. The sequencing input was CD4+ T cells from blood buffy coats. The receptors were sampled from a human donor in good health.

This clone was picked up one time. For the CDR3, the DNA is TGTGCCAGCAGTTTATCCGTACCCGGGGAGCTGTTTTTT. It is translated as CASSLSVPGELFF. The chain has TRBV28 and TRBJ2-2; D not certain. The CDR3 runs 13 residues. Trimming stripped 1 base from V and 6 bases from J, with 6 bases between. Germline V gene data show CDR1 as MDHEN and CDR2 as SYDVKM.

The chain joins TRBV2 to TRBJ2-7; the match to TRBD1 covers 7 bases. Germline CDR1 and CDR2: SNHLY and FYNNEI. The CDR3 runs to 17 residues. J gave up 0 bases and V 0 bases, and 8 bases lay outside the gene matches. CDR3 amino acids: CASSEAILDRSSYEQYV. The CDR3 DNA is TGTGCCAGCAGTGAAGCCATTCTGGACAGGAGCTCCTACGAGCAGTACGTC.

The chain links TRBV30 to TRBJ2-5, with 7 nucleotides matching TRBD2. The junction had 9 bases not matched to a gene; V was cut back by 6 bases and J by 2 bases. CDR1 and CDR2 from the germline V gene are GTSNPN and SVGIG (reference sequence). This CDR3 comprises 14 residues. The CDR3 reads CACRISGRQETQYF. In DNA, the CDR3 is TGTGCCTGTAGAATTAGCGGGCGACAAGAGACCCAGTACTTC.

The J gene is TRBJ1-2, the V gene TRBV7-9, with TRBD1 matching 9 bases. The CDR3 covers 13 residues. V was clipped by 5 bases and J by 3 bases; unmatched bases: 1. Germline CDR1 is SEHNR and CDR2 is FQNEAQ (reference sequence). The CDR3 coding sequence is TGTGCCAGCAGCGACAGGGGGTACTATGGCTACACCTTC. This gives the protein CASSDRGYYGYTF.

The chain combines TRBV2 with TRBJ2-3; TRBD2 aligns across 8 bases. From germline, CDR1 is SNHLY and CDR2 FYNNEI. The V gene end was trimmed by 5 bases and the J gene end by 2 bases; junction bases not matched to a gene: 9. The CDR3 is 16 residues long. The CDR3 DNA sequence: TGTGCCAGCAGTTTCGGGAGGGACTTACTCACAGATACGCAGTATTTT. This codes for CASSFGRDLLTDTQYF.

The chain links TRBV18 to TRBJ1-5; tentative D call: TRBD1 (5 bases). Trimming took 5 bases from V and 2 from J, leaving 19 bases between them. Germline V gene sequence: CDR1 KGHSH, CDR2 LQKENI. The CDR3 spans 17 residues. The CDR3 nucleotides are TGTGCCAGCTCATGGGGCAGCCCGACCGGTGGCAATCAGCCCCAGCATTTT. Its protein is CASSWGSPTGGNQPQHF.

DNA for the CDR3: TGCGCCAGCAGCTTGGGTTCTGTGGAGACCCAGTACTTC. This codes for CASSLGSVETQYF. The V gene is TRBV5-1, the J gene TRBJ2-5; the D is unclear. CDR1 is SGHRS, CDR2 YFSETQ, per germline. V gave up 0 bases and J gave up 5 bases, with 8 bases separating them. The length of the CDR3 is 13 residues.

Turning to this clone: The junction and the germline gene differ at one end; a read error may be behind it. The chain links TRBV28 to TRBJ1-2; the match to TRBD1 covers 7 bases. The CDR3 has 14 amino acids. Germline loops: CDR1 MDHEN, CDR2 SYDVKM. The CDR3 loop is CASTLGRGGYGYTF. The CDR3 bases are TGTGCCAGCACTTTAGGCAGGGGGGGGTATGGCTACACCTTC.

The chain employs TRBV29-1 and TRBJ1-1, with no clear D. Trimming removed 7 bases from V and 5 bases from J, with 11 bases in between. This CDR3 has 11 residues. The germline CDR1 and CDR2 sequences are SQVTM and ANQGSEA. The chain's CDR3 is CSGTLGTEAFF. The CDR3 nucleotides read TGCAGCGGAACCCTGGGGACTGAAGCTTTCTTT.